A single sample is the source of the 25 T cell receptor delta chains below, sequenced in a study of Vδ1+ human thymocytes. Findings of the study overall: In the thymus, TRG and TRD repertoires looked highly polyclonal with Gaussian CDR3 lengths.

These receptors' targets are unknown. Sequences come from RNA converted to cDNA by reverse transcription. CDR3 amplicons came from multiplex PCR with pooled V-gene forward and constant-region reverse primers. With CATT, TCRdb re-called clones from the multiplex PCR reads. The data show more than 50,000 delta-chain clones, around 15% seen once. Sequenced sample: Vdelta1+ gamma-delta thymocytes from the thymus. Sample subset: FACS-sorted CD3+ TCRalphabeta- TCRVdelta1+ TCRVdelta2- thymocytes. Receptor source: a girl in the first two years of life who had congenital heart surgery.

This clone was picked up a small number of times. V is TRDV1 and J is TRDJ1; the D call may be TRDD2 or TRDD3 (9 bases each). V was shortened by 5 bases and J by 0 bases, with 43 bases between the two germline ends. The CDR3 is 25 residues long. Germline loops: CDR1 TSWWSYY, CDR2 QGS. CDR3 DNA: TGTGCTCTTGGGCCCCGTTTTACCGGGGCCTTCCTACCCGTACTGGGGGACCGCTACACCGATAAACTCATCTTT. This codes for CALGPRFTGAFLPVLGDRYTDKLIF.

This clone was counted only a few times. V and J are TRDV1 and TRDJ1, with 8 nucleotides matching TRDD3. The CDR3 has 16 amino acids. Germline V gives CDR1 TSWWSYY, CDR2 QGS. Losses at the gene ends were 2 bases for V and 2 bases for J; bases not matched to a gene: 7. The CDR3 DNA reads as TGTGCTCTTGGGGAAGATACGGGGGATAGTACCGATAAACTCATCTTT. Translating it yields CALGEDTGDSTDKLIF.

The chain recombines TRDV1 with TRDJ1; D unclear. Germline V gene lookup returns CDR1 TSWWSYY and CDR2 QGS. V was shortened by 3 bases and J by 1 base, with 21 bases between the two germline ends. The CDR3 has 18 residues. The CDR3 nucleotides are TGTGCTCTTGGGGAGTGGGTCCTCGGGGTATACATCACCGATAAACTCATCTTT. It translates to CALGEWVLGVYITDKLIF.

The gene calls are TRDV1 and TRDJ1; 8 bases match TRDD3. Germline V lookup: CDR1 TSWWSYY, CDR2 QGS. The CDR3 loop spans 17 amino acids. The V and J ends lost 1 base and 1 base, in that order; junction bases with no gene match: 8. CDR3 residues: CALGERGGGWGTDKLIF. The CDR3 nucleotides are TGTGCTCTTGGGGAACGCGGTGGGGGATGGGGCACCGATAAACTCATCTTT.

The gene calls are TRDV2 and TRDJ1, with D uncertain. CDR1 and CDR2 (germline): GEAIGNYY, EKD. There are 11 residues in the CDR3. V was cut by 2 bases and J by 7 bases, with 7 bases left in between. This chain's CDR3 is CACDIGLKLIF. The CDR3 bases are TGTGCCTGTGACATCGGGCTTAAACTCATCTTT.

This clone was detected only a few times. The limits of the CDR3 on the DNA are not certain, so only TCRdb's listed CDR3 is given. The chain joins TRAV29/DV5 to TRDJ1; the DNA was not used to check the table's D call, TRDD3. Germline V CDR1 and CDR2: NSMFDY, ISSIKDK. A total of 23 residues make up the CDR3, ends included. CDR3 loop: CSVLLCSNLAFPLLGRYTDKLIF.

This sequence joins TRDV1 and TRDJ1; tentatively, D is TRDD2 or TRDD3 (5 bases each). Germline lookup yields CDR1 TSWWSYY and CDR2 QGS. The CDR3 sequence is 21 residues long. With 0 bases removed from V and 0 bases from J, the gap between germline ends came to 26 bases. The CDR3 region is CALGELNYGPTSGMYTDKLIF. In DNA form, the CDR3 reads TGTGCTCTTGGGGAACTAAACTACGGCCCTACGAGCGGGATGTACACCGATAAACTCATCTTT.

This clone was seen a handful of times. The chain links TRDV2 to TRDJ1, with TRDD3 matching 10 bases. The CDR3 has 22 amino acids. V shed 0 bases, J shed 0 bases, and the junction held 21 bases outside the gene matches. Per the germline V gene, CDR1 is GEAIGNYY and CDR2 is EKD. The CDR3 DNA reads as TGTGCCTGTGACACCGATTGCCCCCATTTACTGGGGGATCCCCGGTACACCGATAAACTCATCTTT. It is translated as CACDTDCPHLLGDPRYTDKLIF.

This clone was picked up a small number of times. J is TRDJ1 and V is TRAV29/DV5, with 7 bases lining up with TRDD3. The CDR3 consists of 20 residues. Germline CDR1 and CDR2: NSMFDY and ISSIKDK. The trim removed 4 bases at V and 5 bases at J, leaving 29 bases unmatched. The CDR3 reads CAAPIVDRGGYASVADKLIF. Written as DNA, the CDR3 is TGTGCAGCACCTATCGTGGACCGTGGCGGATACGCATCCGTCGCAGATAAACTCATCTTT. Together with reference TRAV29/DV5 and TRDJ1, the CDR3 gives the full variable domain: DQQVKQNSPSLSVQEGRISILNCDYTNSMFDYFLWYKKYPAEGPTFLISISSIKDKNEDGRFTVFLNKSAKHLSLHIVPSQPGDSAVYFCAAPIVDRGGYASVADKLIFGKGTRVTVEP.

V and J are TRDV1 and TRDJ1, with TRDD2 identical over 7 bases. The trim removed 1 base at V and 4 bases at J, leaving 24 bases unmatched. In germline, CDR1 is TSWWSYY, CDR2 QGS. This CDR3 has 21 residues. CDR3 DNA: TGTGCTCTTGGGGAACCCTACCTTCCTGACGATGGCGGGACGTTGAGCGATAAACTCATCTTT. Its translation is CALGEPYLPDDGGTLSDKLIF.

The chain couples TRDV1 to TRDJ1, with TRDD3 matching over 7 bases. The CDR3 covers 18 residues. V dropped 2 bases and J dropped 7; count of bases not matched to a gene: 19. Germline loops: CDR1 TSWWSYY, CDR2 QGS. The CDR3, as DNA: TGTGCTCTTGGGGAAGTCTTGAGACTGGGGTCGGATGGAGGTAAACTCATCTTT. This encodes CALGEVLRLGSDGGKLIF.

This clone was recorded a few times. The chain carries TRDV1 and TRDJ1; TRDD3 aligns across 7 bases. This CDR3 has 17 amino acids. CDR1 and CDR2 (germline): TSWWSYY, QGS. Trimming at V came to 4 bases and at J to 0 bases, leaving 11 bases not matched to a gene. CDR3 nucleotide sequence: TGTGCTCTTGGGGCGCTCATCCAACTGGGGTACACCGATAAACTCATCTTT. Amino acid sequence: CALGALIQLGYTDKLIF.

This clone was detected only a few times. The rearrangement uses TRDV1 and TRDJ1, with a tentative D call TRDD2 (7 bases). The CDR3 has 21 amino acids. Trimming pared 0 bases from V and 2 bases from J, leaving 28 bases between. The germline V gene has CDR1 TSWWSYY and CDR2 QGS. This chain's CDR3 is CALGELVSYEALGYRTDKLIF. CDR3 DNA: TGTGCTCTTGGGGAACTAGTTTCCTACGAGGCGCTGGGGTATAGGACCGATAAACTCATCTTT.

This clone was recorded a few times. The V gene is TRDV1, the J gene TRDJ1; 11 bases fit TRDD3. The ends lost 0 bases at V and 0 bases at J; junction bases unmatched: 18. The CDR3 is made up of 22 amino acids. The germline gives CDR1 TSWWSYY, CDR2 QGS. The CDR3 spells CALGELIPLGDTTKPYTDKLIF. In DNA, the CDR3 is TGTGCTCTTGGGGAACTTATACCTCTGGGGGATACTACCAAACCGTACACCGATAAACTCATCTTT.

This clone was seen a single time. This specimen includes other DNA sequences encoding the same CDR3. The chain joins TRDV1 to TRDJ1, with 7 bases fitting TRDD3. Germline CDR1 and CDR2: TSWWSYY and QGS. There are 21 residues in the CDR3. Losses at the gene ends were 1 base for V and 5 bases for J; bases not matched to a gene: 25. CDR3 in DNA: TGTGCTCTTGGGGAACCAAAAGCCATCTTCTACGTGGCCGGGGATAAGGATAAACTCATCTTT. The encoded protein is CALGEPKAIFYVAGDKDKLIF.

This chain joins TRDV1 and TRDJ1, with TRDD3 matching over 11 bases. This CDR3 has 20 amino acids. Trimming took 4 bases from V and 1 from J; bases not matched to a gene: 17. The germline V gene encodes CDR1 TSWWSYY and CDR2 QGS. The CDR3: CALGVPPQYWGIWGTDKLIF. CDR3 in DNA: TGTGCTCTTGGGGTCCCACCCCAGTACTGGGGGATATGGGGCACCGATAAACTCATCTTT.

This clone was observed a handful of times. At one end, the junction sequence differs from germline, possibly due to a read error. This specimen includes other DNA sequences encoding the same CDR3. The rearrangement joins TRDV2 to TRDJ1, with 12 bases identical to TRDD3. The CDR3 is 19 residues long. CDR1 GEAIGNYY and CDR2 EKD come from the germline V gene. In DNA form, the CDR3 reads TGTGCCTGTGACGCCCGTTACTGGGGGATACCCATATACACCGATAAACTCATCTTC. Encoded protein: CACDARYWGIPIYTDKLIF.

The chain couples TRDV1 to TRDJ1; a possible D gene is TRDD3 (6 bases). CDR1 is TSWWSYY, CDR2 QGS, per germline. This CDR3 is built from 20 residues. Trimming stripped 2 bases from V and 3 bases from J, with 28 bases between. This chain's CDR3 is CALGEKAPGRVGGTSDKLIF. DNA of the CDR3: TGTGCTCTTGGGGAAAAGGCACCCGGACGGGTGGGGGGAACCTCCGATAAACTCATCTTT.

The rearrangement joins TRDV1 to TRDJ1; 9 nucleotides match TRDD3. The germline V gene encodes CDR1 TSWWSYY and CDR2 QGS. The CDR3 has 19 amino acids. The junction had 18 bases not matched to a gene; V was cut back by 6 bases and J by 1 base. This CDR3 reads CALGCTGGNYGQTTDKLIF. The CDR3 coding sequence is TGTGCTCTTGGCTGTACTGGGGGAAACTACGGGCAAACCACCGATAAACTCATCTTT.

The chain carries TRDV1 and TRDJ1, with 7 positions matching TRDD3. CDR1 and CDR2 from the germline V gene are TSWWSYY and QGS. The CDR3 consists of 12 residues. The V gene end was trimmed by 11 bases and the J gene end by 4 bases; junction bases not matched to a gene: 7. This CDR3 is CALGDPDDKLIF. CDR3 DNA: TGTGCTTTGGGGGACCCAGACGATAAACTCATCTTT.

This clone has a handful of counts. The V gene is TRDV1, the J gene TRDJ1; a weak D match, TRDD2 (5 bases). This CDR3 comprises 19 residues. Germline CDR1 reads TSWWSYY; CDR2 reads QGS. With 0 bases removed from V and 8 bases from J, the gap between germline ends came to 28 bases. The CDR3 coding sequence is TGTGCTCTTGGGGAACTTTGGTGCCCTACCCCCAACCCCGTACCAAAACTCATCTTT. This gives the protein CALGELWCPTPNPVPKLIF.

This clone was observed a handful of times. This sequence joins TRDV1 and TRDJ1; 7 nucleotides match TRDD3. The V and J ends lost 1 base and 2 bases, in that order; junction bases with no gene match: 10. This CDR3 contains 17 residues. Germline-derived CDR1 and CDR2 are TSWWSYY and QGS. CDR3 sequence: CALGERYRGIQTDKLIF. The CDR3 bases are TGTGCTCTTGGGGAACGGTACCGAGGGATACAGACCGATAAACTCATCTTT.

The chain has TRDV1 and TRDJ1, with D maybe TRDD2 (9 bases). The CDR3 runs 18 residues. With 8 bases removed from V and 0 bases from J, the gap between germline ends came to 25 bases. Germline-derived CDR1 and CDR2 are TSWWSYY and QGS. As DNA, the CDR3 is TGTGCTCTTCAACCCTTCCTACTATTACTGGGGGACACCGATAAACTCATCTTT. It is translated as CALQPFLLLLGDTDKLIF.

This clone was detected a few times. The chain combines TRDV1 with TRDJ1; D possibly corresponds to TRDD3 (5 bases). The ends were cut back, 1 base at V and 1 base at J, with 25 bases in the middle. CDR1 and CDR2 from the germline V gene are TSWWSYY and QGS. This CDR3 is 20 amino acids long. The CDR3 DNA sequence: TGTGCTCTTGGGGAACGCTCTACGTCGGGGGGTCACCAACCCACCGATAAACTCATCTTT. Its translation is CALGERSTSGGHQPTDKLIF.

The chain joins TRDV1 to TRDJ1, with 8 bases matching TRDD3. In germline, CDR1 is TSWWSYY, CDR2 QGS. V shed 2 bases, J shed 0 bases, and the junction held 20 bases outside the gene matches. CDR3 length: 21 residues. This CDR3 is CALGETPPKVTWGTYTDKLIF. In DNA, the CDR3 is TGTGCTCTTGGGGAAACCCCTCCTAAGGTCACCTGGGGGACCTACACCGATAAACTCATCTTT.